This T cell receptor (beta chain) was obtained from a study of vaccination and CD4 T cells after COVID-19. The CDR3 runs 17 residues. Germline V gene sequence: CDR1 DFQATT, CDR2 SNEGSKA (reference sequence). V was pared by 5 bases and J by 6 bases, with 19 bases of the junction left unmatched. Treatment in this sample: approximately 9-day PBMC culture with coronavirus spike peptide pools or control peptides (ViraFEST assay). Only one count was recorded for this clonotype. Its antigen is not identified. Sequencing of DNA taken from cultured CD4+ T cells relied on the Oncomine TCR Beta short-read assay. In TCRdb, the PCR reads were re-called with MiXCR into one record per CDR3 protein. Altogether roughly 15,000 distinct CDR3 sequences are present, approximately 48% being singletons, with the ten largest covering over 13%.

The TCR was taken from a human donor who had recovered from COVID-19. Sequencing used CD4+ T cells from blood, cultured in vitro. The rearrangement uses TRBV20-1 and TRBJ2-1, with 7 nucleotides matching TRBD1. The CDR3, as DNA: TGCAGTGCTCCGCCCTCTCCGGACAGGCTGCGGACCAATGAGCAGTTCTTC. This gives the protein CSAPPSPDRLRTNEQFF.